Only one count was recorded for the clone carrying this TCR beta chain. Its target is not known. At one end the junction does not follow the germline gene, possibly because of a read error. The CDR3 extends over 18 amino acids. The data belong to a study of CD8 T cells in ankylosing spondylitis. Overall study results and limits: Disease-linked clones reportedly concentrated significantly in matched ankylosing spondylitis synovial fluid. Disease-linked clones were found to be CD8+ and relatively rare in peripheral blood. A TCR beta motif made of fewer than ten highly homologous variants seemed typical of ankylosing spondylitis blood.

Generation of TCR beta libraries employed quantitative 5'-RACE incorporating molecular barcodes. MiXCR was run by TCRdb on the 5' RACE reads, yielding one entry per CDR3 protein. Altogether approximately 110,000 distinct CDR3 sequences are present, around 24% being singletons, with the ten largest covering roughly 12%. Sample: synovial fluid, either unsorted or a sorted T cell fraction (not recorded which). This TCR derives from a male donor with ankylosing spondylitis. The V call is TRBV12-3 or TRBV12-4, the J call TRBJ1-5, with TRBD1 as a possible D gene (6 bases). CDR3 loop: CACSLGGQVLYSNQPQHF. The CDR3 DNA reads as TGTGCCTGCAGTTTAGGGGGGCAGGTCCTCTATAGCAATCAGCCCCAGCATTTT.